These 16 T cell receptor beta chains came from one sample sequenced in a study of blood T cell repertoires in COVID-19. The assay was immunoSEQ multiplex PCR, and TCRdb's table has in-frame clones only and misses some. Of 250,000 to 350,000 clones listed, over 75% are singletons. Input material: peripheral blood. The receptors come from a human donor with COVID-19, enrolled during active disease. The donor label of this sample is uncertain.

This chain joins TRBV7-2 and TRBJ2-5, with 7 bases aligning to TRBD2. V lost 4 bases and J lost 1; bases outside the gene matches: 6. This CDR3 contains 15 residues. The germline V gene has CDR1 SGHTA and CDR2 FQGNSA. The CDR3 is CASSSSSGAQETQYF. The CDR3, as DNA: TGTGCCAGCAGCTCCTCTAGCGGAGCCCAAGAGACCCAGTACTTC.

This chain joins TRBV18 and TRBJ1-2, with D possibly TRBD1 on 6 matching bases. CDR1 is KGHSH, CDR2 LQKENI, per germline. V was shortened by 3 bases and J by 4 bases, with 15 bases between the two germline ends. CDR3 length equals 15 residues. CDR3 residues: CASSPGDNPIYGYTF. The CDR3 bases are TGTGCCAGCTCACCTGGGGACAACCCAATCTATGGCTACACCTTC.

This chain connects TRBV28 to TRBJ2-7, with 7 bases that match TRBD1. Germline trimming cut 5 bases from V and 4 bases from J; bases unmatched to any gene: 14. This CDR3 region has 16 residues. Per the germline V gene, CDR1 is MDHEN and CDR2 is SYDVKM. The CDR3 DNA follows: TGTGCCAGCAGTCTTCCATACAGGGGCTTGGGGTACGAGCAGTACTTC. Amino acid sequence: CASSLPYRGLGYEQYF. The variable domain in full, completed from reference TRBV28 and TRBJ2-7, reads DVKVTQSSRYLVKRTGEKVFLECVQDMDHENMFWYRQDPGLGLRLIYFSYDVKMKEKGDIPEGYSVSREKKERFSLILESASTNQTSMYLCASSLPYRGLGYEQYFGPGTRLTVT.

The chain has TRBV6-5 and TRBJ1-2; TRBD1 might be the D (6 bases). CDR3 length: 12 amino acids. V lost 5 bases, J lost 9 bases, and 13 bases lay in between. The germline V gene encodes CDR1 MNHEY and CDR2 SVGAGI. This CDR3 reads CASSPRTESYTF. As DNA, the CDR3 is TGTGCCAGCAGTCCACGGACAGAGAGCTACACCTTC.

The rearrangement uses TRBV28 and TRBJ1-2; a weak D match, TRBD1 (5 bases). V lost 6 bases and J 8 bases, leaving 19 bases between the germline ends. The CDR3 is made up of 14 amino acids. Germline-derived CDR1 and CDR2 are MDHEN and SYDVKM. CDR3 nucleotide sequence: TGTGCCAGCAGGCCGTTGGGGGGAGGCCAGGGCTACACCTTC. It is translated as CASRPLGGGQGYTF.

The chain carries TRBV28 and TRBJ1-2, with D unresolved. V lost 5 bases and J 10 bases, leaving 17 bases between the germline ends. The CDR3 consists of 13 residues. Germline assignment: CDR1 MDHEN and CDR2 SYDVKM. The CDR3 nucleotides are TGTGCCAGCAGTCAAGGCGGAGGGTTTCACTACACCTTC. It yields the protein CASSQGGGFHYTF.

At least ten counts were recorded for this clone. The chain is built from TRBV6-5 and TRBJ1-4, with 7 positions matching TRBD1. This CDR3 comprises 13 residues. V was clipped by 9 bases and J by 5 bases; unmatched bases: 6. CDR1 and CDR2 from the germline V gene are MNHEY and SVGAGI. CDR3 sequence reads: CARPQGPNEKLFF. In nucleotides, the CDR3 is TGTGCCAGACCACAGGGGCCCAATGAAAAACTGTTTTTT.

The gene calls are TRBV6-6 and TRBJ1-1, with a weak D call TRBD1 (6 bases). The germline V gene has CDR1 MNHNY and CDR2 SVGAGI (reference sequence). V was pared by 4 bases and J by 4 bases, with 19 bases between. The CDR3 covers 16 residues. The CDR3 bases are TGTGCCAGCAGTTCGACCGCACAGGGTTCGGCCACTGAAGCTTTCTTT. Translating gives CASSSTAQGSATEAFF.

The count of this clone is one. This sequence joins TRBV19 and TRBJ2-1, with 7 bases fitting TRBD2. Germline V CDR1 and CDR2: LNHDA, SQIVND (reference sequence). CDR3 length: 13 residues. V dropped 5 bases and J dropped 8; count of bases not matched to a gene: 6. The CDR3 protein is CASSLRGGDEQFF. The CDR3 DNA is TGTGCCAGTAGTTTAAGGGGAGGGGATGAGCAGTTCTTC.

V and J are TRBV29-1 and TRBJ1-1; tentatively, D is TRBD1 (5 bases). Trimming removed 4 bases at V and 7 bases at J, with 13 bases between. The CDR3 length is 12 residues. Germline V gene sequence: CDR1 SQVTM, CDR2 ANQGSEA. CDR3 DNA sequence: TGCAGCGTTGTCCCTCGGGGGGTTGAAGCTTTCTTT. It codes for CSVVPRGVEAFF.

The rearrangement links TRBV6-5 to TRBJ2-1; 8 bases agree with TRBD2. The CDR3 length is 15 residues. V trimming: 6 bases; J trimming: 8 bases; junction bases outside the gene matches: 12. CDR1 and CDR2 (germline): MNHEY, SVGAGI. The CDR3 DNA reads TGTGCCAGCAGGGACACCGGGACTAGTAACTATGAGCAGTTCTTC. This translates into CASRDTGTSNYEQFF.

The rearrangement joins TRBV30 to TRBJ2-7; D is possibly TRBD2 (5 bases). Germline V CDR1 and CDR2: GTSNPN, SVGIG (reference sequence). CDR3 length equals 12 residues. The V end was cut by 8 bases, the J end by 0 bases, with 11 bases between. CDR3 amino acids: CAARTVSYEQYF. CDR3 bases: TGTGCCGCCCGGACTGTCTCCTACGAGCAGTACTTC.

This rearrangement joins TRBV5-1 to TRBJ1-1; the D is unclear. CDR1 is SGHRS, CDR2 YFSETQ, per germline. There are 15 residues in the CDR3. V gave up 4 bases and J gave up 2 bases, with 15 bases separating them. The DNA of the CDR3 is TGCGCCAGCAGCGGGCAGTCGGAACTCAACACTGAAGCTTTCTTT. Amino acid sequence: CASSGQSELNTEAFF.

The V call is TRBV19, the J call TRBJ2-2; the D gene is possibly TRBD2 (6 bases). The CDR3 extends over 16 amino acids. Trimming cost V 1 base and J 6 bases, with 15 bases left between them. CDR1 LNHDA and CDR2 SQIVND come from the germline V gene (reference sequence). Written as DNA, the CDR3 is TGTGCCAGTAGTATAGTCGGGAGTGGAATCGCCGGGGAGCTGTTTTTT. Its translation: CASSIVGSGIAGELFF.

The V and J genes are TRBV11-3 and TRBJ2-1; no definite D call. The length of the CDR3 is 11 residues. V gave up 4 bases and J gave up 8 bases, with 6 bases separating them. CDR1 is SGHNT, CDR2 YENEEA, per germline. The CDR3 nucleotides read TGTGCCAGCAGCTACGAGGATGAGCAGTTCTTC. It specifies CASSYEDEQFF.

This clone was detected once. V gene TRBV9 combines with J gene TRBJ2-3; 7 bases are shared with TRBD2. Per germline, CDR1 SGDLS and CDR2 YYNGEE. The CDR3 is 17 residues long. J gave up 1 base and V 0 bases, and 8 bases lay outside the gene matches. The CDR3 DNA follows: TGTGCCAGCAGCGTAGGATCCCAACTAGCGCGCACAGATACGCAGTATTTT. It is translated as CASSVGSQLARTDTQYF.